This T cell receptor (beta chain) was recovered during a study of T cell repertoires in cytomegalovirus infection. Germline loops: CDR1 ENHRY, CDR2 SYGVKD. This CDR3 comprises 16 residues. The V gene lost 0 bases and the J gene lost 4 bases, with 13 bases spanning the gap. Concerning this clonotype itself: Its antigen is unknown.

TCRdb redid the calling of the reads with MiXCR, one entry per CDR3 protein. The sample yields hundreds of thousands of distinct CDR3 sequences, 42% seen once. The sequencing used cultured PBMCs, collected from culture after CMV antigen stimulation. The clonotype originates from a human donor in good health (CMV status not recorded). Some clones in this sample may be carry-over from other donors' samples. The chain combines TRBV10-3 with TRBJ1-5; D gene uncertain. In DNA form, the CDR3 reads TGTGCCATCAGTGAGTCGTTAGCCAGAGATAATCAGCCCCAGCATTTT. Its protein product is CAISESLARDNQPQHF.